A single sample is the source of the 24 T cell receptor beta chains below, sequenced in a study of shared clonotypes between healthy human individuals. Produced via immunoSEQ multiplex PCR; TCRdb's table is partial and in-frame only. The sample holds approximately 510,000 clones, less than 85% seen once. Sequences were obtained from PBMCs. These receptors were taken from a woman aged 40 to 49 in good health. Some clones in this sample may be carry-over from other donors' samples.

V is TRBV4-1 and J is TRBJ2-1, with D tentatively TRBD2 (6 bases). CDR3 size: 17 residues. V lost 0 bases to trimming and J lost 0 bases, with 12 bases between them. Germline assignment: CDR1 MGHRA and CDR2 YSYEKL. The CDR3 DNA is TGCGCCAGCAGCCAAGATCGGGACTGGAGCTCCTACAATGAGCAGTTCTTC. Translation: CASSQDRDWSSYNEQFF.

The chain links TRBV18 to TRBJ2-1, with 7 positions matching TRBD2. CDR3 length: 16 amino acids. Germline V gives CDR1 KGHSH, CDR2 LQKENI. Trimming took 0 bases from V and 4 from J; bases not matched to a gene: 6. The CDR3: CASSPPAGEGYNEQFF. In DNA, the CDR3 is TGTGCCAGCTCACCACCTGCGGGAGAAGGTTACAATGAGCAGTTCTTC.

This sequence joins TRBV28 and TRBJ1-1; D perhaps matches TRBD1 (5 bases). Trimming removed 6 bases at V and 4 bases at J, with 15 bases between. CDR1 is MDHEN, CDR2 SYDVKM, per germline. The CDR3 is made up of 14 amino acids. The CDR3: CASRTFRGFTEAFF. For the CDR3, the DNA is TGTGCCAGCAGAACATTTAGGGGATTCACTGAAGCTTTCTTT.

V is TRBV7-3 and J is TRBJ2-2; possibly TRBD2 for D (5 bases). V lost 6 bases and J 3 bases, leaving 17 bases between the germline ends. From germline, CDR1 is SGHTA and CDR2 FQGTGA. There are 16 residues in the CDR3. The CDR3 reads CASSSRSGGDTGELFF. CDR3 DNA: TGTGCCAGCAGTTCCAGGAGCGGTGGGGACACCGGGGAGCTGTTTTTT.

A word on this clone: A read error likely explains this, since a far larger clone differs by one base. Other DNA variants within this sample encode the same CDR3. This chain connects TRBV5-1 to TRBJ2-6; no definite D call. The CDR3 is 18 amino acids. Looked up from germline, CDR1 is SGHRS and CDR2 is YFSETQ. The ends were cut back, 4 bases at V and 0 bases at J, with 17 bases in the middle. CDR3 region: CASSLGVVDTSGANVLTF. In DNA form, the CDR3 reads TGCGCCAGCAGCCTGGGCGTTGTAGATACCTCTGGGGCCAACGTCCTGACTTTC.

V gene TRBV5-4 combines with J gene TRBJ2-2; TRBD1 might be the D (5 bases). This CDR3 contains 14 residues. Trimming left V 0 bases short and J 6 bases short, with 9 bases between. Per germline, CDR1 SGHNT and CDR2 YYREEE (reference sequence). The CDR3 loop is CASSLAAGSGELFF. CDR3 coding DNA: TGTGCCAGCAGCTTGGCCGCAGGGTCCGGGGAGCTGTTTTTT. The full variable domain, in which reference TRBV5-4 and TRBJ2-2 provide the parts outside the CDR3, is ETGVTQSPTHLIKTRGQQVTLRCSSQSGHNTVSWYQQALGQGPQFIFQYYREEENGRGNFPPRFSGLQFPNYSSELNVNALELDDSALYLCASSLAAGSGELFFGEGSRLTVL.

The J gene is TRBJ2-2, the V gene TRBV7-9; D is possibly TRBD1 or TRBD2 (6 bases each). Germline loops: CDR1 SEHNR, CDR2 FQNEAQ (reference sequence). There are 16 residues in the CDR3. The V gene lost 5 bases and the J gene lost 6 bases, with 19 bases spanning the gap. CDR3 sequence (DNA): TGTGCCAGCAGCCAAACGACCGGGGGCGCGCCCGGGGAGCTGTTTTTT. Its protein is CASSQTTGGAPGELFF. Full variable domain (rest looked up from reference TRBV7-9 and TRBJ2-2): DTGVSQNPRHKITKRGQNVTFRCDPISEHNRLYWYRQTLGQGPEFLTYFQNEAQLEKSRLLSDRFSAERPKGSFSTLEIQRTEQGDSAMYLCASSQTTGGAPGELFFGEGSRLTVL.

This CDR3 reads CASSSPPGAGNEQYF. CDR3 sequence (DNA): TGTGCCAGCAGCTCCCCTCCTGGGGCGGGGAATGAGCAGTACTTC. J is TRBJ2-7 and V is TRBV7-8; D possibly corresponds to TRBD2 (6 bases). The V end lost 4 bases, the J end lost 7 bases, and 20 bases lay between the germline ends. The CDR3 contains 15 residues. Germline V gene lookup returns CDR1 SGHVS and CDR2 FQNEAQ.

The chain combines TRBV28 with TRBJ2-1, with 11 bases identical to TRBD2. The CDR3 length is 16 residues. Germline assignment: CDR1 MDHEN and CDR2 SYDVKM. The V gene end was trimmed by 3 bases and the J gene end by 6 bases; junction bases not matched to a gene: 7. The chain's CDR3 is CASSLIAGGPGNEQFF. The CDR3 nucleotides are TGTGCCAGCAGTTTGATAGCGGGAGGGCCGGGCAATGAGCAGTTCTTC.

This rearrangement joins TRBV5-4 to TRBJ2-6; D might be TRBD1 (6 bases). V was clipped by 3 bases and J by 4 bases, with 14 bases between them. The germline gives CDR1 SGHNT, CDR2 YYREEE (reference sequence). This CDR3 region has 16 residues. The CDR3 DNA follows: TGTGCCAGCAGCTCCTTCAGGGGATCAGGGGCCAACGTCCTGACTTTC. This gives the protein CASSSFRGSGANVLTF. The full variable domain, completed using reference TRBV5-4 and TRBJ2-6, is ETGVTQSPTHLIKTRGQQVTLRCSSQSGHNTVSWYQQALGQGPQFIFQYYREEENGRGNFPPRFSGLQFPNYSSELNVNALELDDSALYLCASSSFRGSGANVLTFGAGSRLTVL.

The chain is built from TRBV28 and TRBJ2-5; TRBD1 aligns across 12 bases. The ends lost 4 bases at V and 5 bases at J; junction bases unmatched: 5. The CDR3 runs 15 residues. Germline V lookup: CDR1 MDHEN, CDR2 SYDVKM. Here the CDR3 reads CASSSRDRGPETQYF. Written as DNA, the CDR3 is TGTGCCAGCAGTTCAAGGGACAGGGGGCCGGAGACCCAGTACTTC.

This chain uses TRBV18 with TRBJ1-2; D call uncertain. V was shortened by 3 bases and J by 2 bases, with 13 bases between the two germline ends. Germline V CDR1 and CDR2: KGHSH, LQKENI. This CDR3 is built from 15 residues. CDR3 coding DNA: TGTGCCAGCTCACCGCTGACCCAGTCCAACTATGGCTACACCTTC. This codes for CASSPLTQSNYGYTF.

The V gene is TRBV15, the J gene TRBJ2-5; TRBD2 agrees at 13 bases. The V gene end was trimmed by 0 bases and the J gene end by 5 bases; junction bases not matched to a gene: 6. The CDR3 consists of 17 residues. Germline loops: CDR1 LNHNV, CDR2 YYDKDF (reference sequence). The CDR3 is CATSRDWTSGSGETQYF. The CDR3 region has the DNA TGTGCCACCAGCAGAGATTGGACTAGCGGGAGTGGGGAGACCCAGTACTTC.

The CDR3, as DNA: TGTGCCAGCAGAGACCCCGGGACAGGCTACGAGCAGTACTTC. Its protein product is CASRDPGTGYEQYF. The chain is built from TRBV5-5 and TRBJ2-7, with 8 positions matching TRBD1. Germline V CDR1 and CDR2: SGHKS, YYEKEE (reference sequence). Trimming took 5 bases from V and 3 from J; bases not matched to a gene: 7. CDR3 length: 14 amino acids.

The rearrangement joins TRBV6-1 to TRBJ1-3; weak D call: TRBD1 (6 bases). The CDR3 has 13 amino acids. Deletions cut 7 bases from V and 2 bases from J, with 9 bases between. Per germline, CDR1 MNHNS and CDR2 SASEGT. CDR3 region: CASKGGAGNTIYF. The CDR3, as DNA: TGTGCCAGCAAAGGGGGGGCTGGAAACACCATATATTTT.

This rearrangement joins TRBV10-3 to TRBJ1-4; D remains unclear. V was shortened by 0 bases and J by 4 bases, with 9 bases between the two germline ends. The CDR3 has 15 residues. Germline CDR1 is ENHRY and CDR2 is SYGVKD. This chain's CDR3 is CAISESWGGNEKLFF. DNA for the CDR3: TGTGCCATCAGTGAGTCCTGGGGTGGTAATGAAAAACTGTTTTTT.

The V call is TRBV19, the J call TRBJ1-5; tentative D call: TRBD1 (6 bases). Per germline, CDR1 LNHDA and CDR2 SQIVND (reference sequence). The CDR3 has 17 amino acids. Trimming removed 10 bases from V and 0 bases from J, with 22 bases in between. The CDR3 protein is CATRGGALIYSNQPQHF. Here the CDR3 DNA reads TGTGCCACCCGAGGGGGGGCACTGATCTATAGCAATCAGCCCCAGCATTTT.

V usage is TRBV15 and J usage is TRBJ2-7, with no clear D. The CDR3 sequence is 14 residues long. In germline, CDR1 is LNHNV, CDR2 YYDKDF (reference sequence). With 0 bases removed from V and 2 bases from J, the gap between germline ends came to 8 bases. CDR3 residues: CATSRDLGAYEQYF. For the CDR3, the DNA is TGTGCCACCAGCAGAGATCTTGGCGCCTACGAGCAGTACTTC.

The rearrangement joins TRBV7-2 to TRBJ2-1, with 7 bases identical to TRBD2. This CDR3 region has 16 residues. The V and J ends lost 1 base and 4 bases, in that order; junction bases with no gene match: 7. Germline CDR1 is SGHTA and CDR2 is FQGNSA. The CDR3 region has the DNA TGTGCCAGCAGCTTAGACGGCGGGAGACGGTACAATGAGCAGTTCTTC. This sequence encodes CASSLDGGRRYNEQFF.

The chain has TRBV6-5 and TRBJ1-2; possible D gene TRBD1, 5 bases. Germline CDR1 is MNHEY and CDR2 is SVGAGI. There are 15 residues in the CDR3. The V end was cut by 2 bases, the J end by 4 bases, with 14 bases between. The CDR3 reads CASSYGDSISYGYTF. CDR3 DNA: TGTGCCAGCAGTTACGGAGACAGCATTAGCTATGGCTACACCTTC.

The J gene is TRBJ1-4, the V gene TRBV28, with a possible D match to TRBD1 (5 bases). Germline V gene sequence: CDR1 MDHEN, CDR2 SYDVKM. Between the trimmed V and J ends, which lost 10 bases and 3 bases, there was a span of 9 bases. This CDR3 is built from 12 residues. This CDR3 is CAKAGANEKLFF. The CDR3 coding sequence is TGTGCCAAGGCGGGGGCTAATGAAAAACTGTTTTTT. The full variable domain, its missing parts supplied by reference TRBV28 and TRBJ1-4, is DVKVTQSSRYLVKRTGEKVFLECVQDMDHENMFWYRQDPGLGLRLIYFSYDVKMKEKGDIPEGYSVSREKKERFSLILESASTNQTSMYLCAKAGANEKLFFGSGTQLSVL.

The chain carries TRBV7-2 and TRBJ2-7, with no clear D. The CDR3 is made up of 15 amino acids. Trimming removed 2 bases from V and 0 bases from J, with 11 bases in between. The germline V gene has CDR1 SGHTA and CDR2 FQGNSA. This CDR3 is CASSLRAYSSYEQYF. CDR3 nucleotides: TGTGCCAGCAGCTTAAGGGCCTACAGCTCCTACGAGCAGTACTTC.

This sequence joins TRBV7-2 and TRBJ2-7, with D possibly being TRBD2 (5 bases). Trimming pared 1 base from V and 3 bases from J, leaving 13 bases between. CDR3 length equals 15 residues. Germline CDR1 and CDR2: SGHTA and FQGNSA. The CDR3: CASSLGSLGGYEQYF. CDR3 bases: TGTGCCAGCAGCTTAGGATCACTAGGCGGCTACGAGCAGTACTTC.

This clone turned up a few times. The genes are TRBV19 and TRBJ2-1; 7 bases line up with TRBD2. The CDR3 contains 15 residues. Trimming cost V 5 bases and J 4 bases; bases outside gene matches: 8. Germline CDR1 LNHDA, CDR2 SQIVND (reference sequence). In DNA form, the CDR3 reads TGTGCCAGTAGTCCCTCGAGCGGGATGTACAATGAGCAGTTCTTC. This gives the protein CASSPSSGMYNEQFF.